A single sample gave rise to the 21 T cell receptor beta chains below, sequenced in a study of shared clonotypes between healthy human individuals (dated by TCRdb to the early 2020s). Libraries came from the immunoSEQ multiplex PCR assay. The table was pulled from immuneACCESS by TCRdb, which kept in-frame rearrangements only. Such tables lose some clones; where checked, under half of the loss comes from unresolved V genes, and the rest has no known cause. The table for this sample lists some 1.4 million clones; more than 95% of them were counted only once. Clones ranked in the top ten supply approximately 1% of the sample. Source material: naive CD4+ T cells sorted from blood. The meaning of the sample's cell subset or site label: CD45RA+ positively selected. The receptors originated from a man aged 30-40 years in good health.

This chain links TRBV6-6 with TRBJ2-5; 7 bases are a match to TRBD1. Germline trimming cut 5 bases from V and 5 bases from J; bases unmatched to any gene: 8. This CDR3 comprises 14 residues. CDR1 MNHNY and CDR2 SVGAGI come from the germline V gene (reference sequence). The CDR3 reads CASSRRQGLETQYF. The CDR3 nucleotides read TGTGCCAGCAGTCGAAGACAGGGATTGGAGACCCAGTACTTC.

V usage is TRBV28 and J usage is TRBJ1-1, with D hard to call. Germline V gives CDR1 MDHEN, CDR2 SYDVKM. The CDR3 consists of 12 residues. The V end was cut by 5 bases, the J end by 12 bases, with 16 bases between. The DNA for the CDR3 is TGTGCCAGCAGTCCACCGGGATCCGTAACTTTCTTT. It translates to CASSPPGSVTFF.

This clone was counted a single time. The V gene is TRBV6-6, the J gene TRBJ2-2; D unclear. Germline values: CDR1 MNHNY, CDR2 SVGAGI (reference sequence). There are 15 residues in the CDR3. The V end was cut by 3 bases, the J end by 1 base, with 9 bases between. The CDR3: CASSYRTVNTGELFF. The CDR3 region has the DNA TGTGCCAGCAGTTATCGTACGGTGAACACCGGGGAGCTGTTTTTT.

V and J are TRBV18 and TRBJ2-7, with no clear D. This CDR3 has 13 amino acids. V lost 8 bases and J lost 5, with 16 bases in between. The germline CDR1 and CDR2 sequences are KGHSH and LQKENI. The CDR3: CASTLDSPDEQYF. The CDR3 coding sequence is TGTGCCAGCACCTTAGACTCCCCCGACGAGCAGTACTTC.

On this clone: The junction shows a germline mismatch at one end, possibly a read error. The CDR3 DNA reads TGTGCTAGCAGCTGGACAGGACTCCTCCGACACAATGAGCAGTTCTTC. This sequence encodes CASSWTGLLRHNEQFF. This sequence joins TRBV7-7 and TRBJ2-1, with TRBD1 identical over 7 bases. CDR1 and CDR2 from the germline V gene are SSHAT and FNYEAQ (reference sequence). This CDR3 is 16 amino acids long.

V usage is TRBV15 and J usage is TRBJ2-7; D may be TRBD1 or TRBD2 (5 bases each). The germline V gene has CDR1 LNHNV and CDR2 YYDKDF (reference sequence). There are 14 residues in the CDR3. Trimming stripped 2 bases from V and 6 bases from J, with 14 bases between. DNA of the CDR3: TGTGCCACCAGCAGAATCGGGGCAGGCGGCGAGCAGTACTTC. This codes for CATSRIGAGGEQYF.

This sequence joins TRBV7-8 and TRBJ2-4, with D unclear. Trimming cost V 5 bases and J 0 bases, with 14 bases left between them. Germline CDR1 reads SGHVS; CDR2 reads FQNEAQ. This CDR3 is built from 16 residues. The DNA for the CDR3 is TGTGCCAGCAGCCGAGTCTTGGAGCTAGCCAAAAACATTCAGTACTTC. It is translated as CASSRVLELAKNIQYF.

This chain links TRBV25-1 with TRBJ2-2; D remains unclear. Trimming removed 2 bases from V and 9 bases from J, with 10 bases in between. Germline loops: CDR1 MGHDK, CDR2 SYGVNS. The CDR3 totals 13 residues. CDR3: CASSENIGRELFF. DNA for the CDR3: TGTGCCAGCAGTGAAAACATAGGGAGGGAGCTGTTTTTT.

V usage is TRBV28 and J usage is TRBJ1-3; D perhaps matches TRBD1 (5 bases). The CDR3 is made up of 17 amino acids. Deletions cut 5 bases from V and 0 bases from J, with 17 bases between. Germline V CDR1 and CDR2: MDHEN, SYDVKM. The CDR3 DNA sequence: TGTGCCAGCAGTCCCCGAGACAGTGTAATCTCTGGAAACACCATATATTTT. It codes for CASSPRDSVISGNTIYF.

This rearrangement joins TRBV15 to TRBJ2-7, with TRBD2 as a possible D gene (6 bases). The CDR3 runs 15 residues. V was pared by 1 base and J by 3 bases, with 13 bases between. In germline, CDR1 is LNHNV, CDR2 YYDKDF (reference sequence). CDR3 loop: CATSRATIGGYEQYF. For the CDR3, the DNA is TGTGCCACCAGCAGAGCCACAATCGGGGGCTACGAGCAGTACTTC.

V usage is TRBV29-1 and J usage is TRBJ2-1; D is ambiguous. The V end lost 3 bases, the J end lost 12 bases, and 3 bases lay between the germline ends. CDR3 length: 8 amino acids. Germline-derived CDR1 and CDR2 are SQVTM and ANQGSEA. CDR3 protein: CSVDRQFF. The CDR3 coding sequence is TGCAGCGTTGATAGGCAGTTCTTC.

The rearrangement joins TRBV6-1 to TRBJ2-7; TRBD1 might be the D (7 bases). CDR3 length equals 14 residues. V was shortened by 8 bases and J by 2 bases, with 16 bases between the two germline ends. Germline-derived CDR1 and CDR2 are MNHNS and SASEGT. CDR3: CASDKGGTAYEQYF. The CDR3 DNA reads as TGTGCCAGCGACAAAGGAGGGACAGCCTACGAGCAGTACTTC.

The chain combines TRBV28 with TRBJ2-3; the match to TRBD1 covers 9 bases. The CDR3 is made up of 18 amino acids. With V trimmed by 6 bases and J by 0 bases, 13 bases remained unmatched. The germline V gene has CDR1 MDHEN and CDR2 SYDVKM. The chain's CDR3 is CASRDPSGDRASTDTQYF. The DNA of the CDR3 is TGTGCCAGCAGAGATCCCAGTGGGGACAGGGCTAGCACAGATACGCAGTATTTT.

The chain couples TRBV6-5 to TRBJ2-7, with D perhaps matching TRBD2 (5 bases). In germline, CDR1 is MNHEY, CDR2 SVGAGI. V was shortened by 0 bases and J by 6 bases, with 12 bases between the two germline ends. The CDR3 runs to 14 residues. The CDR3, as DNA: TGTGCCAGCAGTTACTCGACTATCCCTGGCGAGCAGTACTTC. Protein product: CASSYSTIPGEQYF.

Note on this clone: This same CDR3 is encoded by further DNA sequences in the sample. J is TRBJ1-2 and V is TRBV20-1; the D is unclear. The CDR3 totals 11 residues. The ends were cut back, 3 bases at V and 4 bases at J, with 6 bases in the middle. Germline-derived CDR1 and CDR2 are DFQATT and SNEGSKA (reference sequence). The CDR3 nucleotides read TGCAGTGCTAGGGGAGGCTATGGCTACACCTTC. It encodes CSARGGYGYTF.

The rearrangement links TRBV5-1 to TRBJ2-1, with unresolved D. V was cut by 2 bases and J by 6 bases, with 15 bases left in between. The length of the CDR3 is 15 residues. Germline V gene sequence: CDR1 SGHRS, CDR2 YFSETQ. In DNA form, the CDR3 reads TGCGCCAGCAGCTTTGGTAGTGGGGTGATCAATGAGCAGTTCTTC. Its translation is CASSFGSGVINEQFF.

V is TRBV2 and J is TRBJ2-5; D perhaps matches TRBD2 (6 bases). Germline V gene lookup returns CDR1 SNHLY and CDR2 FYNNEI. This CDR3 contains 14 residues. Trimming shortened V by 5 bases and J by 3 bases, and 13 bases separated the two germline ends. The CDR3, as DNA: TGTGCCAGCAGTTTCTTACTAGCAGAAGAGACCCAGTACTTC. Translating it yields CASSFLLAEETQYF.

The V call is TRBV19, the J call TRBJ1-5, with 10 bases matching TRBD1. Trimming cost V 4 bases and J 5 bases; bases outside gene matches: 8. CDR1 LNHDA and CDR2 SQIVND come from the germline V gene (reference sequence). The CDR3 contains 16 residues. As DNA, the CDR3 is TGTGCCAGTAGTAGGTCTTGGGACAGGGGAGATCAGCCCCAGCATTTT. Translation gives CASSRSWDRGDQPQHF. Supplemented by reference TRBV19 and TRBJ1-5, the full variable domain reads DGGITQSPKYLFRKEGQNVTLSCEQNLNHDAMYWYRQDPGQGLRLIYYSQIVNDFQKGDIAEGYSVSREKKESFPLTVTSAQKNPTAFYLCASSRSWDRGDQPQHFGDGTRLSIL.

The DNA for the CDR3 is TGTGCCAGCAGTGAAGGGGGAATCCACAATGAGCAGTTCTTC. Translated: CASSEGGIHNEQFF. V is TRBV6-1 and J is TRBJ2-1; no firm D call. CDR1 is MNHNS, CDR2 SASEGT, per germline. The CDR3 consists of 14 residues. Trimming pared 1 base from V and 5 bases from J, leaving 9 bases between.

The chain's CDR3 is CATSKQGDYEQYF. DNA for the CDR3: TGTGCCACCAGCAAACAGGGGGACTACGAGCAGTACTTC. The chain uses TRBV15 and TRBJ2-7; 8 nucleotides align to TRBD1. V trimming: 4 bases; J trimming: 3 bases; junction bases outside the gene matches: 2. CDR3 length equals 13 residues. Germline V gene data show CDR1 as LNHNV and CDR2 as YYDKDF (reference sequence).

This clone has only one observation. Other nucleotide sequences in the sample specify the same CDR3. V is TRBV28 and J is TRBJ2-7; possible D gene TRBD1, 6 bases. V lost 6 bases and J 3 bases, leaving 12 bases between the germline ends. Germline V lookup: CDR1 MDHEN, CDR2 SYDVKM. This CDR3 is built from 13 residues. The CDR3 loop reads CASSPGQNYEQYF. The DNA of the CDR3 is TGTGCCAGCAGCCCTGGACAGAACTACGAGCAGTACTTC.